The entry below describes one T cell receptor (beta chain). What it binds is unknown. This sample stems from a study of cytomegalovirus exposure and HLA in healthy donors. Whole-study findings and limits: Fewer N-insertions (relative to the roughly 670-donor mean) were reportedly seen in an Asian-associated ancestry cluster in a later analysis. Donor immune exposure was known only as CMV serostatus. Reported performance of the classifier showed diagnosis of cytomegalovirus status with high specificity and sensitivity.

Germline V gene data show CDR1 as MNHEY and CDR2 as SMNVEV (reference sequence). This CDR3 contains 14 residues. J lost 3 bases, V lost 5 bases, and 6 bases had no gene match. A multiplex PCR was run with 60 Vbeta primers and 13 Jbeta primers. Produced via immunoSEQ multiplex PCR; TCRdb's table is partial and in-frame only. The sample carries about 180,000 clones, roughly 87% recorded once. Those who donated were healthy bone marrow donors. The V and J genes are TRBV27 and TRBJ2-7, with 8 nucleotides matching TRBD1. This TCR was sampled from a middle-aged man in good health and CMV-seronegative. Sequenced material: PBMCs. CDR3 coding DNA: TGTGCCAGCAGTCCCCGAGGGACAGGCTACGAGCAGTACTTC. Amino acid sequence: CASSPRGTGYEQYF.